The present T cell receptor (beta chain) was sequenced within a study of immune cell composition in non-small cell lung cancer. Whole-study findings and limits: Top 10 clone scores and clonality were higher in squamous than adenocarcinoma.

The germline gives CDR1 SGHVS, CDR2 FQNEAQ. Trimming took 4 bases from V and 4 from J; bases not matched to a gene: 16. This CDR3 contains 18 residues. Libraries were prepared by immunoSEQ multiplex PCR; TCRdb keeps only in-frame clonotypes and omits some of them. The sample carries more than 7,000 clones, about 72% recorded once. As regards this clone: Its antigen is currently unknown.

This sequence joins TRBV7-8 and TRBJ1-3; TRBD1 agrees at 7 bases. Material: lung tumor tissue. The clonotype originates from a human donor with non-small cell lung cancer. CDR3 DNA sequence: TGTGCCAGCAGCTCCCGGGACAGACTCTCCCTGGGGGGAAACACCATATATTTT. This codes for CASSSRDRLSLGGNTIYF.